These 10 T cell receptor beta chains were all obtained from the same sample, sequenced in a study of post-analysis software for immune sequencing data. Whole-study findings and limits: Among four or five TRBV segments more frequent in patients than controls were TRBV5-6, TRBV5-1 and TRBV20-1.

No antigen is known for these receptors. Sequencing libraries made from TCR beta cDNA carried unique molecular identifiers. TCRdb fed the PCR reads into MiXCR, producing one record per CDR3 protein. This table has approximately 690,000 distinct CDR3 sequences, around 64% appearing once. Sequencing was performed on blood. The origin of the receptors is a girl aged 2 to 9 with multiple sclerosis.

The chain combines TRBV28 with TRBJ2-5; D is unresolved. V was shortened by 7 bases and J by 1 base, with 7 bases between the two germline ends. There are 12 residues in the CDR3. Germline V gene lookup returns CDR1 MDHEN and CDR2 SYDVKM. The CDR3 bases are TGTGCCAGCACCGGTATCCAAGAGACCCAGTACTTC. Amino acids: CASTGIQETQYF.

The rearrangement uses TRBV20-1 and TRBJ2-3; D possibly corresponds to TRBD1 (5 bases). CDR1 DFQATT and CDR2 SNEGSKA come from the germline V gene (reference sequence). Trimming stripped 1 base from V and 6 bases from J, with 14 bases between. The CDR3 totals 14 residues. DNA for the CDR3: TGCAGTGCTAGAGGGGCAGGGAAAACCGATACGCAGTATTTT. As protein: CSARGAGKTDTQYF.

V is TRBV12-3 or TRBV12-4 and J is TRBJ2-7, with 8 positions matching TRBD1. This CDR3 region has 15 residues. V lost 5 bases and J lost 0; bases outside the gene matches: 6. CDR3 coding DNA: TGTGCCAGCAGTCCAGGACAGGGTCGCTCCTACGAGCAGTACTTC. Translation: CASSPGQGRSYEQYF.

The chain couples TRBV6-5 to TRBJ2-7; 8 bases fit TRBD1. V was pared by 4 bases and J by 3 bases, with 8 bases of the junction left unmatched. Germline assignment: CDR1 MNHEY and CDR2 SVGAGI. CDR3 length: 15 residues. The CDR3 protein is CASSSPTGEGYEQYF. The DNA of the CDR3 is TGTGCCAGCAGTTCCCCGACAGGGGAAGGCTACGAGCAGTACTTC.

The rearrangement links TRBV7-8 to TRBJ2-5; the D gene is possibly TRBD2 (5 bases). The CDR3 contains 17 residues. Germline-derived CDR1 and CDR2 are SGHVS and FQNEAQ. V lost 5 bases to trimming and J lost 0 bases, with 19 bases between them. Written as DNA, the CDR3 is TGTGCCAGCAGCCCTAGGCTGCTAGTGAGGGACCAAGAGACCCAGTACTTC. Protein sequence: CASSPRLLVRDQETQYF.

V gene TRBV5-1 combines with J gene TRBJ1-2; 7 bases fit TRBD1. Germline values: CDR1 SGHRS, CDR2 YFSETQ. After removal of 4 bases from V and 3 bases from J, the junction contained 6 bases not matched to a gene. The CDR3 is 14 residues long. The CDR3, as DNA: TGCGCCAGCAGCCCGCAGGGGGATGACTATGGCTACACCTTC. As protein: CASSPQGDDYGYTF.

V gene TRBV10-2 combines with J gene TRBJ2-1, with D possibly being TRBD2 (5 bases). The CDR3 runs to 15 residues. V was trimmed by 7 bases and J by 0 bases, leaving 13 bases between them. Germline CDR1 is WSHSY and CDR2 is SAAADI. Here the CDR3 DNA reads TGCGCCAGCAAGGAGCGGATGAGCTCCTACAATGAGCAGTTCTTC. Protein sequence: CASKERMSSYNEQFF.

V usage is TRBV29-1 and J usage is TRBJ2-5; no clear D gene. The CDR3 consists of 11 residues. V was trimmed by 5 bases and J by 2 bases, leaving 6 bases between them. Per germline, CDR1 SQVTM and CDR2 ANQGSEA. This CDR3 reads CSVWLQETQYF. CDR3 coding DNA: TGCAGCGTTTGGTTGCAAGAGACCCAGTACTTC.

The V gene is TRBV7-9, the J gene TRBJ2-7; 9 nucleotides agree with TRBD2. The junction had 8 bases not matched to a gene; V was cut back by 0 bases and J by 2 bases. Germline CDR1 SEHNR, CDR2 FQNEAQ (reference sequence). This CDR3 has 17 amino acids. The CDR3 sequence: CASSLASGRRGPYEQYF. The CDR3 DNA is TGTGCCAGCAGCTTAGCTAGCGGGAGACGGGGCCCCTACGAGCAGTACTTC.

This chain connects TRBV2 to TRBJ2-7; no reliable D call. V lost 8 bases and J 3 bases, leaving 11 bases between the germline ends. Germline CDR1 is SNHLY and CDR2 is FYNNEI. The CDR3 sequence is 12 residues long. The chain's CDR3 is CASSQANYEQYF. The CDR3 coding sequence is TGTGCCAGCTCCCAAGCTAACTACGAGCAGTACTTC.